This T cell receptor (beta chain) was captured in a study of tumor T cells in aggressive B-cell lymphoma. Germline V gives CDR1 SQVTM, CDR2 ANQGSEA. The CDR3 runs 14 residues. With 6 bases clipped from V and 3 bases from J, the junction kept 7 bases outside the gene matches. Repertoires were generated with immunoSEQ multiplex PCR, while TCRdb's copy carries only in-frame clones and drops some. The table includes some 5,900 clones, over 70% detected once. The receptor was isolated from an adult with diffuse large B cell lymphoma. This rearrangement joins TRBV29-1 to TRBJ2-3; 9 bases are a match to TRBD1. The material sequenced was tumor tissue. CDR3 residues: CSVRQGGRTDTQYF. The CDR3, as DNA: TGCAGCGTCCGACAGGGGGGGAGAACAGATACGCAGTATTTT.